This T cell receptor beta chain was recovered during a study of T cell changes during pregnancy in multiple sclerosis. TCRdb's table, derived via immunoSEQ multiplex PCR, lists solely in-frame clones and lacks some. The table shows 20,000 to 25,000 clones, with around 86% occurring only once. The specimen comprised CD8+ T cells from peripheral blood mononuclear cells, sampled in the first trimester of pregnancy. The sequence came from a female donor in good health, enrolled as a control in a pregnancy study.

The CDR3 region is CASSQDAGQGIQPQHF. DNA of the CDR3: TGCGCCAGCAGCCAAGATGCGGGACAGGGGATTCAGCCCCAGCATTTT. V usage is TRBV4-1 and J usage is TRBJ1-5; TRBD1 agrees at 10 bases. CDR1 is MGHRA and CDR2 is YSYEKL in the germline V gene. The length of the CDR3 is 16 residues. V trimming: 0 bases; J trimming: 6 bases; junction bases outside the gene matches: 5.